This entry lists 21 T cell receptor beta chains sequenced from one sample in a study of T cells in Graves' hyperthyroidism and ophthalmopathy (dated by TCRdb to the late 2010s). Library preparation employed multiplex PCR. TCRdb shows the sequencer as Illumina HiSeq 2000. Amplification of TCR beta CDR3 regions was carried out from RNA transcripts. For the first round of RT-PCR on the TCR CDR3, the HTBI primer set was used together with the Qiagen OneStep RT-PCR kit. The public reads were quality trimmed at Q25 with fastp and then assembled into clones with MiXCR by TCRdb, keeping productive beta chains. Identical CDR3 proteins give one entry, which carries the most common genes and DNA. A total of 450,000 to 700,000 distinct CDR3 sequences appear in this sample, around 46% of them only once. The top ten constitute under 20% of the sample. The specimen sequenced was peripheral blood or thyroid tissue (not recorded which). Receptor source: an adult woman with Graves' disease, either hyperthyroidism or ophthalmopathy (not recorded which).

V and J are TRBV7-6 and TRBJ2-5; 7 bases align to TRBD1. Trimming at V came to 5 bases and at J to 10 bases, leaving 10 bases not matched to a gene. CDR1 is SGHVS and CDR2 is FNYEAQ in the germline V gene. The CDR3 is 13 amino acids. The CDR3 sequence: CASSPQGPSNQYF. In DNA, the CDR3 is TGTGCCAGCAGCCCACAGGGGCCGAGCAACCAGTACTTC.

In this sample, this clonotype turned up many times. The rearrangement links TRBV28 to TRBJ1-1; no reliable D call. The CDR3 covers 12 residues. The ends were cut back, 3 bases at V and 3 bases at J, with 5 bases in the middle. Looked up from germline, CDR1 is MDHEN and CDR2 is SYDVKM. The CDR3 spells CASSLEYTEAFF. CDR3 sequence (DNA): TGTGCCAGCAGTTTGGAGTACACTGAAGCTTTCTTT.

This clonotype was seen a handful of times. The genes are TRBV7-2 and TRBJ2-3; 9 bases agree with TRBD2. The CDR3 sequence is 14 residues long. Germline assignment: CDR1 SGHTA and CDR2 FQGNSA. Trimming took 6 bases from V and 4 from J; bases not matched to a gene: 5. Here the CDR3 DNA reads TGTGCCAGCAGTAGCGGGAGAGGCGCAGATACGCAGTATTTT. Translated: CASSSGRGADTQYF.

This clonotype was seen ten or more times. The rearrangement links TRBV24-1 to TRBJ2-2; tentative D call: TRBD2 (5 bases). The CDR3 length is 15 residues. Trimming shortened V by 10 bases and J by 3 bases, and 17 bases separated the two germline ends. The germline V gene encodes CDR1 KGHDR and CDR2 SFDVKD. As DNA, the CDR3 is TGTGCCACTTCCGAAGGGTGGACTGACACCGGGGAGCTGTTTTTT. This encodes CATSEGWTDTGELFF.

The chain combines TRBV7-9 with TRBJ1-6; 8 bases match TRBD1. Trimming took 1 base from V and 8 from J; bases not matched to a gene: 7. The CDR3 runs 16 residues. Per the germline V gene, CDR1 is SEHNR and CDR2 is FQNEAQ (reference sequence). CDR3 sequence (DNA): TGTGCCAGCAGCTTAGACGGGGCACAGGGGGATTCACCCCTCCACTTT. The encoded protein is CASSLDGAQGDSPLHF.

This clonotype has ten or more counts. V is TRBV20-1 and J is TRBJ2-7, with 8 nucleotides matching TRBD2. J was trimmed by 6 bases and V by 6 bases; bases with no gene match: 13. CDR3 length: 14 residues. Per germline, CDR1 DFQATT and CDR2 SNEGSKA (reference sequence). The chain's CDR3 is CSAKGAGASPEQYF. DNA for the CDR3: TGCAGTGCAAAGGGAGCGGGAGCCTCCCCCGAGCAGTACTTC.

This clonotype was detected ten times or more. This chain joins TRBV27 and TRBJ2-5; the D gene could be TRBD1 or TRBD2 (5 bases each). Germline V gene sequence: CDR1 MNHEY, CDR2 SMNVEV (reference sequence). The ends were cut back, 6 bases at V and 0 bases at J, with 11 bases in the middle. This CDR3 contains 14 residues. In nucleotides, the CDR3 is TGTGCCAGCAGCCTGGGACCGAACCAAGAGACCCAGTACTTC. It codes for CASSLGPNQETQYF.

This chain links TRBV20-1 with TRBJ1-3, with D possibly TRBD1 on 6 matching bases. Germline CDR1 reads DFQATT; CDR2 reads SNEGSKA (reference sequence). Trimming took off 3 bases at V and 7 bases at J, with 16 bases between the two ends. The CDR3 has 14 residues. The CDR3 nucleotides are TGCAGTGCTAGGACATCACAGGGTGGGAACACCATATATTTT. Translating it yields CSARTSQGGNTIYF.

This clonotype was seen more than once but under ten times. The gene calls are TRBV28 and TRBJ1-2; D gene ambiguous. CDR3 size: 12 residues. Germline V gene data show CDR1 as MDHEN and CDR2 as SYDVKM. Trimming removed 5 bases at V and 5 bases at J, with 9 bases between. For the CDR3, the DNA is TGTGCCAGCAGTCCCATAACTTATGGCTACACCTTC. It translates to CASSPITYGYTF.

The chain employs TRBV25-1 and TRBJ1-2, with 8 positions matching TRBD1. V lost 6 bases, J lost 13 bases, and 7 bases stayed unmatched. From germline, CDR1 is MGHDK and CDR2 SYGVNS. The CDR3 contains 11 residues. CDR3 coding DNA: TGTGCCAGCAGGATCCGGACAGGGATCACCTTC. Translation: CASRIRTGITF.

The chain recombines TRBV10-3 with TRBJ1-5; D possibly corresponds to TRBD1 (5 bases). Trimming cost V 2 bases and J 4 bases, with 12 bases left between them. The CDR3 length is 15 residues. Germline CDR1 ENHRY, CDR2 SYGVKD. This chain's CDR3 is CAISERGSENQPQHF. The CDR3 region has the DNA TGTGCCATCAGTGAGAGGGGCTCTGAGAATCAGCCCCAGCATTTT.

This chain joins TRBV7-3 and TRBJ2-5; perhaps TRBD1 as D (6 bases). The length of the CDR3 is 15 residues. The V gene's germline CDR1 is SGHTA and CDR2 FQGTGA. Trimming removed 7 bases at V and 0 bases at J, with 15 bases between. The CDR3 spells CASKLGGMNQETQYF. The CDR3 DNA follows: TGTGCCAGCAAATTAGGGGGTATGAACCAAGAGACCCAGTACTTC.

There are many counts of this clonotype. The rearrangement joins TRBV29-1 to TRBJ2-2; D is perhaps TRBD1 or TRBD2 (5 bases each). Trimming shortened V by 3 bases and J by 0 bases, and 8 bases separated the two germline ends. CDR3 length: 14 residues. CDR1 SQVTM and CDR2 ANQGSEA come from the germline V gene. CDR3 protein: CSVDRDPNTGELFF. CDR3 DNA sequence: TGCAGCGTTGATCGGGACCCGAACACCGGGGAGCTGTTTTTT.

The chain employs TRBV5-1 and TRBJ1-2, with 8 positions matching TRBD1. The junction had 9 bases not matched to a gene; V was cut back by 4 bases and J by 10 bases. Germline CDR1 and CDR2: SGHRS and YFSETQ. There are 13 residues in the CDR3. The CDR3 reads CASSPNGQGDYTF. CDR3 DNA sequence: TGCGCCAGCAGCCCGAACGGACAGGGTGACTACACCTTC.

V usage is TRBV7-3 and J usage is TRBJ1-1, with 8 nucleotides matching TRBD1. Germline CDR1 and CDR2: SGHTA and FQGTGA. V shed 6 bases and J 5 bases; nucleotides not matched to a gene: 11. This CDR3 is 15 amino acids long. The CDR3 spells CASRSPDRVRTEAFF. DNA for the CDR3: TGTGCCAGCAGGTCCCCGGACAGGGTGCGAACTGAAGCTTTCTTT.

This clonotype was counted ten times or more. This chain uses TRBV4-1 with TRBJ1-2; D is perhaps TRBD1 (5 bases). CDR1 is MGHRA and CDR2 is YSYEKL in the germline V gene. This CDR3 region has 14 residues. Trimming took 4 bases from V and 2 from J, leaving 11 bases between them. The CDR3 DNA follows: TGCGCCAGCAGCCGAACAGGAGCCAACTATGGCTACACCTTC. Protein: CASSRTGANYGYTF.

The J gene is TRBJ1-2, the V gene TRBV10-3; D possibly corresponds to TRBD1 (5 bases). The CDR3 is 12 residues long. V was trimmed by 8 bases and J by 8 bases, leaving 15 bases between them. Per the germline V gene, CDR1 is ENHRY and CDR2 is SYGVKD. This chain's CDR3 is CAIRESGFGYTF. CDR3 DNA: TGTGCCATCCGGGAGTCAGGGTTCGGCTACACCTTC.

The J gene is TRBJ2-5, the V gene TRBV19; 10 bases are shared with TRBD1. The germline V gene encodes CDR1 LNHDA and CDR2 SQIVND (reference sequence). V was pared by 8 bases and J by 1 base, with 10 bases of the junction left unmatched. The CDR3 loop spans 16 amino acids. This CDR3 reads CASGTGTGAPQETQYF. The CDR3 nucleotides read TGTGCCAGTGGAACCGGGACAGGGGCGCCCCAAGAGACCCAGTACTTC.

The chain joins TRBV2 to TRBJ1-3; weak D call: TRBD1 (5 bases). CDR3 length equals 15 residues. Between the trimmed V and J ends, which lost 7 bases and 0 bases, there was a span of 13 bases. Germline values: CDR1 SNHLY, CDR2 FYNNEI. CDR3 sequence: CASTKDSYSGNTIYF. The DNA of the CDR3 is TGTGCCAGCACTAAAGACAGTTACTCTGGAAACACCATATATTTT. The variable domain in full, completed from reference TRBV2 and TRBJ1-3, reads EPEVTQTPSHQVTQMGQEVILRCVPISNHLYFYWYRQILGQKVEFLVSFYNNEISEKSEIFDDQFSVERPDGSNFTLKIRSTKLEDSAMYFCASTKDSYSGNTIYFGEGSWLTVV.

This clonotype occurred many times. The V and J genes are TRBV19 and TRBJ2-6; D is uncertain. Per the germline V gene, CDR1 is LNHDA and CDR2 is SQIVND (reference sequence). With 3 bases removed from V and 4 bases from J, the gap between germline ends came to 7 bases. The CDR3 is made up of 14 amino acids. The CDR3 coding sequence is TGTGCCAGTAGTATCTATTCCGGGGCCAACGTCCTGACTTTC. Translating it yields CASSIYSGANVLTF. The variable domain in full, with the rest retrieved from reference TRBV19 and TRBJ2-6, is DGGITQSPKYLFRKEGQNVTLSCEQNLNHDAMYWYRQDPGQGLRLIYYSQIVNDFQKGDIAEGYSVSREKKESFPLTVTSAQKNPTAFYLCASSIYSGANVLTFGAGSRLTVL.

CDR3 DNA sequence: TGTGCCAGCAGTTGGGACCCACCGGGTGGTTCACCCCTCCACTTT. Translation gives CASSWDPPGGSPLHF. J is TRBJ1-6 and V is TRBV27, with a tentative D call TRBD1 (5 bases). The V end was cut by 4 bases, the J end by 9 bases, with 16 bases between. CDR3 length: 15 residues. The germline CDR1 and CDR2 sequences are MNHEY and SMNVEV (reference sequence).